This entry lists 3 T cell receptor beta chains sequenced from one sample in a study of Ad26.COV2.S vaccination and SARS-CoV-2 variants. The protocol was immunoSEQ multiplex PCR, while the TCRdb copy is restricted to in-frame clones and leaves out a portion. The data show hundreds of thousands of clones, roughly 90% seen once. Stated treatment: over 15 received Ad26.COV2.S at low or high dose, single or two shots; about 5 received placebo; per-sample allocation not given. Sampling took place 63 days after the first vaccine or placebo injection. The sample was peripheral blood, taken in a trial of Ad26.COV2.S vaccine versus placebo. These receptors were collected from a person aged 18-60 years who received the Ad26.COV2.S COVID-19 vaccine or a placebo.

This clone was recorded once. The chain employs TRBV7-8 and TRBJ2-1, with D perhaps matching TRBD1 or TRBD2 (5 bases each). The CDR3 has 11 residues. V lost 5 bases to trimming and J lost 9 bases, with 8 bases between them. Per the germline V gene, CDR1 is SGHVS and CDR2 is FQNEAQ. CDR3 bases: TGTGCCAGCAGCCTTGGGACTGAGCAGTTCTTC. It is translated as CASSLGTEQFF. The whole variable domain, filled in from reference TRBV7-8 and TRBJ2-1, reads GAGVSQSPRYKVAKRGQDVALRCDPISGHVSLFWYQQALGQGPEFLTYFQNEAQLDKSGLPSDRFFAERPEGSVSTLKIQRTQQEDSAVYLCASSLGTEQFFGPGTRLTVL.

The rearrangement links TRBV19 to TRBJ2-7, with TRBD2 as a possible D gene (6 bases). The ends were cut back, 5 bases at V and 1 base at J, with 15 bases in the middle. The CDR3 is 15 residues long. CDR1 and CDR2 from the germline V gene are LNHDA and SQIVND (reference sequence). The CDR3 here is CASSGRPGLSYEQYF. In DNA form, the CDR3 reads TGTGCCAGTAGTGGACGACCGGGACTTTCCTACGAGCAGTACTTC.

The chain recombines TRBV10-3 with TRBJ2-2; 16 bases align to TRBD2. The junction had 10 bases not matched to a gene; V was cut back by 8 bases and J by 4 bases. CDR1 ENHRY and CDR2 SYGVKD come from the germline V gene. The CDR3 has 18 amino acids. Here the CDR3 DNA reads TGTGCCATCCATGAGGGACTAGCGGGGGGGCAGACCACCGGGGAGCTGTTTTTT. It encodes CAIHEGLAGGQTTGELFF.